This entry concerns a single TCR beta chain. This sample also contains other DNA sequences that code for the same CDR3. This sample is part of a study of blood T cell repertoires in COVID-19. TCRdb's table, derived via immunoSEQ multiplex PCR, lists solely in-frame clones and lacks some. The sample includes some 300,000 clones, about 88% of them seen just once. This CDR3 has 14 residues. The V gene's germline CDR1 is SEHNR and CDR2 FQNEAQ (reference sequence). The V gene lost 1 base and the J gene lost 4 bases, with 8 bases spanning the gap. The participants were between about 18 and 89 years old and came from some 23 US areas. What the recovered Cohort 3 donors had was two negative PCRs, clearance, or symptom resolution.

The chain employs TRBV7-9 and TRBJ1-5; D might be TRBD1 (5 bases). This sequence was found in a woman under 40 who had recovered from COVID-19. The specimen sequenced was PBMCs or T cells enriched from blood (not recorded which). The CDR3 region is CASSLGQGNQPQHF. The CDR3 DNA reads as TGTGCCAGCAGCTTAGGCCAGGGTAATCAGCCCCAGCATTTT.